Listed below are T cell receptor beta chains from one sample, sequenced in a study of OX40 agonist ivuxolimab in advanced cancers. Data came from immunoSEQ multiplex PCR; TCRdb stores just in-frame clones and leaves some out. The sample records about 48,000 clones, 80% to 90% being singletons. Sequences were derived from CD4+ or CD8+ T cells sorted from blood, sampled in a trial of the OX40 agonist ivuxolimab. These receptors all come from an adult with an advanced solid tumor such as melanoma, head and neck, liver or kidney cancer. Both conserved end residues are part of each CDR3. D genes are given only for firm matches. Size is omitted from some rows. Given values are once, few, many or a class for expanded clones.

>NA|TRBV6-1|TRBJ2-7|NA
TGTGCCAGCAGTGAAGGCGGTGACTACGAGCAGTACTTC
CASSEGGDYEQYF
>TRBD2|TRBV7-6|TRBJ2-1|NA
TGTGCCAGCAGCCTCGCCGGGGGAGGGCCTTACAATGAGCAGTTCTTC
CASSLAGGGPYNEQFF
>NA|TRBV19|TRBJ1-5|NA
TGTGCCAGCGCTGGAAACGGGGTGGGCAATCAGCCCCAGCATTTT
CASAGNGVGNQPQHF
>NA|TRBV27|TRBJ1-1|NA
TGTGCCAGCATCGTGCCAGGAGACTTGAACACTGAAGCTTTCTTT
CASIVPGDLNTEAFF
>NA|TRBV18|TRBJ2-5|NA
TGTGCCAGCTCACCACAGGGGAACGGGGAGACCCAGTACTTC
CASSPQGNGETQYF
>NA|TRBV7-9|TRBJ2-2|NA
TGTGCCAGCGGAGGGGCCAACACCGGGGAGCTGTTTTTT
CASGGANTGELFF
>NA|TRBV29-1|TRBJ1-2|NA
TGCAGCGTTGCGTATGGCTACACCTTC
CSVAYGYTF
>NA|TRBV6-5|TRBJ2-1|NA
TGTGCCAGCAAACAGTCGGATCATGAGCAGTTCTTC
CASKQSDHEQFF
>NA|TRBV5-1|TRBJ2-7|few
TGCGCCAGCAGCTTGGCAGGGGGACTAGCCTACGAGCAGTACTTC
CASSLAGGLAYEQYF
>TRBD1|TRBV5-1|TRBJ1-5|NA
TGCGCCAGCAGCTTGGCCGGGACAGGGGGTGATCAGCCCCAGCATTTT
CASSLAGTGGDQPQHF
>NA|TRBV10-1|TRBJ1-1|NA
TGCGCCAGCAGTGACCGGAACACTGAAGCTTTCTTT
CASSDRNTEAFF
>TRBD2|TRBV10-3|TRBJ2-3|NA
TGTGCCATCAGTGAGAGCGGGGGACCCGCTAGCACAGATACGCAGTATTTT
CAISESGGPASTDTQYF
>NA|TRBV10-3|TRBJ1-1|NA
TGTGCCATCAGTGAAGGGACTTGGTCAGCTGAAGCTTTCTTT
CAISEGTWSAEAFF
>NA|TRBV12-5|TRBJ2-3|few
TGTGCTAGTGGTTTGCGTTTAGCCGAGCGCGACACAGATACGCAGTATTTT
CASGLRLAERDTDTQYF
>NA|TRBV6-5|TRBJ2-7|once
TGTGCCAGCAATCCGATGGGGGCGGGACACTACGAGCAGTACTTC
CASNPMGAGHYEQYF
>NA|TRBV18|TRBJ2-7|NA
TGTGCCAGCTCAGGGACCTACGAGCAGTACTTC
CASSGTYEQYF
>NA|TRBV30|TRBJ2-2|NA
TGTGCCGCTTGGGGACGGGTGGCCGGGGAGCTGTTTTTT
CAAWGRVAGELFF
>NA|TRBV28|TRBJ2-7|NA
TGTGCCAGCAGTCTGGACCGGGACCCGTACGAGCAGTACTTC
CASSLDRDPYEQYF
>NA|TRBV7-8|TRBJ2-3|NA
TGTGCCAGCAGCTTAGAAGCGGGCACAGATACGCAGTATTTT
CASSLEAGTDTQYF
>TRBD2|TRBV29-1|TRBJ2-2|NA
TGCAGCGCTCTAGCGGGAGTGGAGCGGACCGGGGAGCTGTTTTTT
CSALAGVERTGELFF
>TRBD1|TRBV27|TRBJ2-1|NA
TGTGCCAGCAGTTTACTCCCAGGGGGCCCCTACAATGAGCAGTTCTTC
CASSLLPGGPYNEQFF
>TRBD2|TRBV5-1|TRBJ2-7|NA
TGCGCCAGCAGCCACGGGACTAGCGGGGGGGCCTACGAGCAGTACTTC
CASSHGTSGGAYEQYF
>NA|TRBV7-2|TRBJ2-5|NA
TGTGCCAGCAGCTTAGGGGTCCGAGCAAAGGAAGAGACCCAGTACTTC
CASSLGVRAKEETQYF
>NA|TRBV5-8|TRBJ2-1|NA
TGTGCCAGCAGTTACATAGGTGAGCAGTTCTTC
CASSYIGEQFF
>NA|TRBV6-6|TRBJ2-1|NA
TGTGCCAGCAGTCAAGGGCCGTCAGGGCGGGATGAGCAGTTCTTC
CASSQGPSGRDEQFF
>TRBD2|TRBV2|TRBJ2-3|NA
TGTGCCAGCAGCCCCAGACTAGCATCTAGCACAGATACGCAGTATTTT
CASSPRLASSTDTQYF
>TRBD1|TRBV2|TRBJ1-2|NA
TGTGCCAGCAGTGCCGGGACAGACTATGGCTACACCTTC
CASSAGTDYGYTF
>NA|TRBV7-7|TRBJ2-5|NA
TGTGCTAGCAGCCCAGGGCTCTTCCAAGAGACCCAGTACTTC
CASSPGLFQETQYF
>NA|TRBV5-1|TRBJ2-5|NA
TGCGCCAGCAGCTTGGCGCCGGCTACGGGGGAGACCCAGTACTTC
CASSLAPATGETQYF
>TRBD1|TRBV5-6|TRBJ2-5|NA
TGTGCCAGCAGCTTTACCGGGACAGGGGTAGAGACCCAGTACTTC
CASSFTGTGVETQYF
>TRBD2|TRBV29-1|TRBJ2-5|NA
TGCAGCGTTGAAGGGGAGGGTCAAGAGACCCAGTACTTC
CSVEGEGQETQYF
>TRBD1|TRBV6-5|TRBJ1-3|NA
TGTGCCAGCAGTTACTTGACAGGGTCGGCGGACACCATATATTTT
CASSYLTGSADTIYF
>NA|TRBV19|TRBJ2-1|NA
TGTGCCAGTAGTACAAGAGCGGATGCGGTGAGGCAGTTCTTC
CASSTRADAVRQFF
>NA|TRBV7-9|TRBJ2-2|NA
TGTGCCAGCAGCTTCGAGGGGGAGCTGTTTTTT
CASSFEGELFF
>NA|TRBV7-8|TRBJ2-5|NA
TGTGCCAGCAGCTCACAGGGTTCCAAAGAGACCCAGTACTTC
CASSSQGSKETQYF
>NA|TRBV4-1|TRBJ2-1|NA
TGCGCCAGCAGCCAAGCTCGCAGGATTAGCTCCTACAATGAGCAGTTCTTC
CASSQARRISSYNEQFF
>NA|TRBV2|TRBJ2-5|NA
TGTGCCAGCAGAACTATGGAGACCCAGTACTTC
CASRTMETQYF
>NA|TRBV7-2|TRBJ2-3|NA
TGTGCCAGCAGCTTACTTTTGGTGAGAGATACGCAGTATTTT
CASSLLLVRDTQYF
>TRBD1|TRBV15|TRBJ2-5|NA
TGTGCCACCAGCAGAGTCGGGACAGTGCAGAAAGAGACCCAGTACTTC
CATSRVGTVQKETQYF
>NA|TRBV10-2|TRBJ2-3|NA
TGCGCCAGCAGTGAGTATCACAGGAGCACAGATACGCAGTATTTT
CASSEYHRSTDTQYF
>TRBD1|TRBV7-9|TRBJ1-1|NA
TGTGCCAGCAGCCCTAGAACAGGGGATCGTTCCACTGAAGCTTTCTTT
CASSPRTGDRSTEAFF
>NA|TRBV19|TRBJ1-2|NA
TGTGCCAGTAGGTGGGGGCGCGACTATGGCTACACCTTC
CASRWGRDYGYTF
>TRBD1|TRBV7-8|TRBJ2-7|NA
TGTGCCAGCAGCTTAGGGTGGACAGGGGGCGGATACGAGCAGTACTTC
CASSLGWTGGGYEQYF
>TRBD2|TRBV18|TRBJ2-1|NA
TGTGCCAGCTCACCCCCTGAGGGTAGCGGGGCTCGGGGTGAGCAGTTCTTC
CASSPPEGSGARGEQFF
>TRBD2|TRBV5-1|TRBJ2-2|once
TGCGCCAGCAGCCGCGGGACTAGTAGGGACACCGGGGAGCTGTTTTTT
CASSRGTSRDTGELFF
>NA|TRBV4-1|TRBJ2-2|once
TGCGCCAGCAGCCAGGGAGCGCTCGGAGACACCGGGGAGCTGTTTTTT
CASSQGALGDTGELFF
>NA|TRBV6-5|TRBJ2-6|NA
TGTGCCAGCAGAGACAGCTCTGGGGCCAACGTCCTGACTTTC
CASRDSSGANVLTF
>TRBD1|TRBV4-2|TRBJ2-1|NA
TGTGCCAGCAGCCATGATCCGGGGACAGGGCTCTACAATGAGCAGTTCTTC
CASSHDPGTGLYNEQFF
>TRBD2|TRBV6-1|TRBJ2-7|NA
TGTGCCAGCAGCACTAGCGGAGATAGGCACTTC
CASSTSGDRHF